The sequence of this TCR beta chain was determined in a study of a mutant IDH1 vaccine in newly diagnosed glioma. At the level of the study: Patients received vaccination from 4-6 weeks after radiotherapy alone, or with temozolomide cycles. Among treated patients, roughly 62% were male and about 40% female, and mean age was about 41 years. Those enrolled had earlier been treated with radiotherapy, temozolomide, or both, mostly both. Study findings and constraints: The authors found pseudoprogression apparently unrelated to changes in top peripheral T cell clonotypes.

This sample's time point: week 23, last vaccination. Mutant IDH1 20-mer peptide, at 300 ug, made up each vaccine dose, with topical imiquimod. Only a few counts were recorded for this clone. Antigen unknown. Germline V lookup: CDR1 SQVTM, CDR2 ANQGSEA. The CDR3 consists of 13 residues. V shed 7 bases and J shed 9 bases, with 18 bases lying between them. Method: immunoSEQ multiplex PCR; TCRdb's copy keeps in-frame clones and lacks some. The profile shows roughly 74,000 clones, 65% to 90% of them singletons. V usage is TRBV29-1 and J usage is TRBJ2-2, with D possibly matching TRBD1 (5 bases). Specimen: PBMCs, collected from a glioma patient whose treatment included an IDH1 peptide vaccine. This clonotype originated in a man aged 25 to 45 with glioma. Some clones in this sample may be carry-over from other donors' samples. CDR3 bases: TGCAGCGCCGAAGGACCCCCAGGGAGGGAGCTGTTTTTT. Protein sequence: CSAEGPPGRELFF.